This TCR beta chain is drawn from a study of T cell responses to AZD1222 COVID-19 vaccine. Across the whole study: Both about-4-week and about-12-week second-dose recipients were combined.

Study-wide findings and caveats: It was only after the peak T cell response that any repertoires were sampled.

The CDR3 totals 14 residues. The V end lost 2 bases, the J end lost 9 bases, and 14 bases lay between the germline ends. Germline CDR1 is SGHTA and CDR2 is FQGNSA. Generated by immunoSEQ multiplex PCR, the TCRdb table keeps only in-frame clones and is missing some. The table lists fewer than 65,000 clones, around 83% of them singletons. Regarding this clone: Its antigen is unidentified.

Sequencing was performed on peripheral blood, taken on day 0 of AZD1222 vaccination. The chain has TRBV7-2 and TRBJ2-4; a weak D match, TRBD1 (6 bases). The receptor's source is an adult in good health. The CDR3 loop is CASSLHTGSVIQYF. Written as DNA, the CDR3 is TGTGCCAGCAGCTTACATACAGGGTCGGTCATTCAGTACTTC.